This passage covers 5 T cell receptor beta chains from one sample sequenced in a study of T cell changes during pregnancy in multiple sclerosis. Assay used: immunoSEQ multiplex PCR; TCRdb lists only in-frame clones, some missing. The sample includes roughly 22,000 clones, approximately 91% of them seen just once. The material sequenced was CD4+ T cells from peripheral blood mononuclear cells, taken after pregnancy. These receptors were collected from a female donor in good health, enrolled as a control in a pregnancy study.

The rearrangement uses TRBV28 and TRBJ2-7; 7 bases map to TRBD2. Trimming at V came to 1 base and at J to 4 bases, leaving 7 bases not matched to a gene. The CDR3 has 15 residues. Per germline, CDR1 MDHEN and CDR2 SYDVKM. The CDR3 nucleotides read TGTGCCAGCAGTTTATCTGCTAGCGGACAATACGAGCAGTACTTC. Protein: CASSLSASGQYEQYF. Full variable domain (remainder filled in from reference TRBV28 and TRBJ2-7): DVKVTQSSRYLVKRTGEKVFLECVQDMDHENMFWYRQDPGLGLRLIYFSYDVKMKEKGDIPEGYSVSREKKERFSLILESASTNQTSMYLCASSLSASGQYEQYFGPGTRLTVT.

V gene TRBV5-4 combines with J gene TRBJ2-4, with D maybe TRBD2 (6 bases). This CDR3 has 15 residues. Germline lookup yields CDR1 SGHNT and CDR2 YYREEE (reference sequence). The V end was cut by 4 bases, the J end by 0 bases, with 11 bases between. CDR3: CASSPTGVAKNIQYF. CDR3 nucleotides: TGTGCCAGCAGCCCGACGGGGGTAGCCAAAAACATTCAGTACTTC.

This CDR3 is CASSSRRERLETQYF. The CDR3 bases are TGTGCCAGCAGCTCCCGACGGGAGAGGTTGGAGACCCAGTACTTC. The chain couples TRBV13 to TRBJ2-5; tentative D call: TRBD2 (6 bases). The length of the CDR3 is 15 residues. V was pared by 4 bases and J by 5 bases, with 17 bases between. CDR1 is PRHDT, CDR2 FYEKMQ, per germline (reference sequence).

The V call is TRBV2, the J call TRBJ2-5; D ambiguous. The germline V and J ends were trimmed by 6 bases and 5 bases, with 10 bases remaining between them. This CDR3 has 12 residues. In germline, CDR1 is SNHLY, CDR2 FYNNEI. The CDR3 sequence: CASSVEPETQYF. The CDR3 DNA reads as TGTGCCAGCAGCGTAGAACCTGAGACCCAGTACTTC. The full variable domain, completed using reference TRBV2 and TRBJ2-5, is EPEVTQTPSHQVTQMGQEVILRCVPISNHLYFYWYRQILGQKVEFLVSFYNNEISEKSEIFDDQFSVERPDGSNFTLKIRSTKLEDSAMYFCASSVEPETQYFGPGTRLLVL.

The chain uses TRBV14 and TRBJ2-1; D is ambiguous. Germline lookup yields CDR1 SGHDN and CDR2 FVKESK. Trimming removed 2 bases at V and 9 bases at J, with 11 bases between. This CDR3 spans 13 amino acids. The CDR3 spells CASSQYPRVEQFF. CDR3 DNA: TGTGCCAGCAGCCAATATCCGCGCGTTGAGCAGTTCTTC.